This T cell receptor (beta chain) stems from a study of blood T cell repertoires in COVID-19. Study as a whole: The analysed material was cDNA or gDNA that came from T cells, B-cell-depleted T cells, or PBMCs.

Everyone who took part was 18 to 89 years old, and they came from about two dozen US areas. Cohort assignment relied on participant-reported clinical history. Method: immunoSEQ multiplex PCR; TCRdb's copy keeps in-frame clones and lacks some. This sample has 200,000 or so clones; more than 70% occur once, and the top ten carry 7.4%. V lost 7 bases, J lost 4 bases, and 11 bases lay in between. Germline CDR1 and CDR2: LNHDA and SQIVND (reference sequence). The CDR3 sequence is 13 residues long. The TCR was taken from a woman between 35 and 50 years old with acute COVID-19. The sample taken for sequencing was PBMCs or T cells enriched from blood (not recorded which). J is TRBJ1-5 and V is TRBV19, with D tentatively TRBD1 (6 bases). CDR3 region: CASNRDTNQPQHF. CDR3 bases: TGTGCCAGTAATCGGGACACAAATCAGCCCCAGCATTTT.